The sequence of this TCR beta chain was determined in a study of shared clonotypes between healthy human individuals (dated by TCRdb to the early 2020s). General notes on the study: Three men and two women, aged 18 to 49 years, made up the cohort. For each donor, three plates each were used for CD4 naive and CD4 memory, two plates were used for CD8 naive, and one plate was used for CD8 memory. To estimate repertoire size and how much clonotype sharing occurs between individuals, the study deeply sequenced the blood TCR repertoires of about 5 healthy adults. Different laboratories and diverse techniques were used to prepare libraries and sequence TCR repertoires, to increase sequencing depth and limit assay-specific biases. Each donor's leukapheresis produced roughly between about 0.85 and 10 billion PBMCs.

TCR CDR3 regions were amplified from genomic DNA by multiplex PCR using the deep immunoSEQ assay. Extracted genomic DNA from each cell subset was distributed evenly across all wells of several immunoSEQ 96-well plates, and each plate was treated as a replicate. Each replicate PCR for sorted subsets received around 200 ng genomic DNA, equal to 28,000 or so T cell genomes. Purified libraries were quantified with a Qubit 3.0 fluorometer, sized on a Bioanalyzer 2100, and re-quantified with the KAPA Library Quantification kit. Every immunoSEQ 96-well plate was sequenced on a dedicated single-read 150-cycle Illumina NextSeq 550 flow cell. The study's own analysis went as follows. Because the immunoSEQ output included only junctional sequences and no quality scores, the filtering could not be the same as the filtering used for full-length reads. Sequences were annotated with PyIR, a Python wrapper for IgBLAST v1.9, and V/J genes and CDR3 were assigned using IMGT germline references. Reads were removed for weak V/J assignments (E-value above 1e-6), missing CDR3, stop codons, out-of-frame junctions, or ambiguous translated residues. V3J clonotypes were defined as sequences sharing the same inferred V gene, J gene, and CDR3 amino acid sequence. Percentage overlap between repertoires was calculated by dividing the number of shared unique clonotypes by the size of the smaller repertoire. RTK rarefaction, the Chao1 estimator, and Recon v2.1 estimates of unobserved clonotypes were used to assess repertoire richness. OLGA was used to compute generation probabilities for all TCRbeta clonotypes that the gDNA method yielded from a few donors. The clones in this table, taken by TCRdb from immuneACCESS, are in-frame only. Not every clone is retained; where verified, under half of the shortfall comes from an unresolved V gene, and the cause of the rest is unknown. Clone size and the V and J calls come from that table; the DNA yielded D and trimming. This sample lists more than 2,000,000 clones; approximately 95% were detected once. The top ten clones comprise about 0.37% of the sample.

The CDR3 numbers 13 residues from cysteine through phenylalanine. The only DNA kept is the CDR3, 39 bases in frame from the first base. The CDR1 and CDR2 encoded by the germline V gene are LGHNA and YSLEER. V is shortened by 0 bases, J by 11 bases, and the region joining them spans 13 bases. Results the study describes overall, beyond this receptor: Pairwise subsampling indicated that sequencing depth was expected to affect the degree of clonotype sharing among donors. Sampling was limited to blood, and TCR repertoires in tissue likely differ from TCR repertoires in blood. The small number of donors limited the genetic and exposure-history diversity represented. Even with the large sequencing depth, rarefaction of the sorted-subset datasets indicated that sequencing was incomplete. Compared with non-shared clonotypes, the clonotypes found in all four sorted-subset donors had higher generation probabilities. Across four donors, about 5.2% of naive CD4, approximately 3.5% of naive CD8, about 2.3% of memory CD4, and 0.3% to 0.45% of memory CD8 clonotypes were shared. Larger estimated clonotype richness was generally found for naive subsets than for memory subsets.

As regards this clone: Its antigen is still unknown. Base qualities are not recorded, but no much larger clone differs from it by a single base.

Donors were healthy HIV-negative adults with no recently reported acute infections or vaccinations. Only Caucasian adults living in Nashville, Tennessee, USA were represented among the donors. CD4+ T cells were enriched by magnetic negative selection, after which naive cells were positively selected on CD45RA and the negative fraction was taken as the memory subset. After blood collection by leukapheresis, PBMCs were isolated using Ficoll-Histopaque density gradient centrifugation and then cryopreserved in the vapor phase of liquid nitrogen. Analytical flow cytometry was used to check the purity and quantity of every magnetically sorted T cell population. From each sorted fraction, genomic DNA was isolated and quantified by UV absorbance on a Nanodrop 2000c.

The V and J segments used are TRBV4-3 and TRBJ1-1; no D gene can be assigned with confidence. This receptor was taken from a man younger than 35 in good health. Some clones in this sample may be carry-over from other donors' samples. The sample comprised naive CD4+ T cells from PBMCs. The cell subset or site label, read with the paper, signifies: CD45RA+ positively selected. The bases are TGCGCCAGCAGCCAAGATAAAGGGCTTGGGGCTTTCTTT. This codes for CASSQDKGLGAFF.